This T cell receptor beta chain was captured by sequencing in a study of blood T cell repertoires in COVID-19 (dated by TCRdb to 2018 to 2021). In terms of the full investigation: Samples covering the acute and convalescent phases of COVID-19 were provided by collaborators in the United States, Italy and Spain. The material from the prospective study consisted of cDNA or gDNA derived from T cells, B-cell-depleted T cells, or PBMCs. Subjects who had been exposed to COVID-19, were actively infected with it, or had recovered from it provided the deeply sampled blood TCRbeta repertoires that made up the dataset. The repertoires were made available in a free public database intended to serve as a resource for research on the immune response to SARS-CoV-2. Samples were obtained from the ongoing ImmuneRACE study (first 160 participants) and from about 1,300 subjects provided by 6 global collaborators. Sample metadata almost always included a de-identified subject ID, COVID-19 status, age in years and sex. Where available, HLA class I and class II types were obtained from metadata supplied by the sample provider rather than from assay-based typing.

TCRbeta CDR3 regions were amplified from genomic DNA by means of the immunoSEQ Assay, a bias-controlled multiplex PCR. Turning to the authors' computational methods: The number of nucleated cells in each sample was estimated by amplification of reference gene primers within the assay. To quantify the absolute abundance of each unique TCRbeta CDR3 rearrangement, sequence reads were collapsed and filtered. For each sample, productive Simpson clonality was calculated as the square root of Simpson's diversity index over productive rearrangements. The immuneACCESS repertoire file appears here via TCRdb, limited to in-frame rearrangements. These files lack a portion of the clones; in checked studies, under half of the deficit traces to unresolved V genes, and the cause of the others is not known. V and J calls plus clone size are reproduced from that table; the DNA served to infer D and trimming. Counted in this sample were over 250,000 clones; 88% of them appeared once. The ten top clones hold less than 3% of the sample.

As regards this clone: No antigen is known for it. Base qualities are not recorded, but no much larger clone differs from it by a single base.

Participants in the prospective study were aged roughly 18 to 100 years, lived in 24 United States geographic areas, and enrolled through a virtual design. To assign participants to cohorts, the prospective study relied on clinical history that participants themselves reported in a screening survey and a study questionnaire. Recovered participants in ImmuneRACE Cohort 3 were defined as having two consecutive negative NP/OP PCR tests, clearance from a healthcare professional, or resolution of symptoms. Mobile phlebotomists in the prospective study collected whole blood, serum and a nasopharyngeal or oropharyngeal swab from every participant. Prospective study participants could optionally give additional blood draws and questionnaires over an approximately 2-month period. Before DNA extraction, blood samples from the prospective study were shipped at room temperature or frozen. V lost 5 bases and J lost 3 bases, and the count of bases not matched to a germline gene is 7. Based on the germline V gene, the CDR1 and CDR2 sequences are MDHEN and SYDVKM. Reading from cysteine to phenylalanine, the CDR3 counts 15 amino acids. CDR3 DNA only is kept here, 45 bases in frame from base 1.

Results the study describes overall, beyond this receptor: Clinical and demographic metadata were provided uncurated, with the amount varying by source and participant.

The chain is assembled from TRBV28 and TRBJ1-2; the central 9 bases match TRBD1. The sequence was obtained from a woman in her fifties or sixties who had recovered from COVID-19. Sequencing was carried out using PBMCs or T cells enriched from blood (not recorded which). The DNA sequence is as follows: TGTGCCAGCAGTCCTACGGGACAGGGCCACTATGGCTACACCTTC. Translated, this gives CASSPTGQGHYGYTF.